Shown below are 21 T cell receptor beta chains from a single sample sequenced in a study of human T cells and chemical hapten exposure. Time point meaning: patch test 3, about 24 weeks after DPC sensitization. The treatment here: therapeutic diphenylcyclopropenone sensitization with weekly scalp DPC. TCRdb reprocessed the RACE reads with MiXCR, giving one entry per CDR3 protein. Among 150,000 to 200,000 distinct CDR3 sequences listed, around 30% were seen once. The sequencing here drew on whole blood, taken in connection with sensitization to the hapten diphenylcyclopropenone (DPC). The receptor set was obtained from a woman aged 18-30 years with alopecia areata. Some clones in this sample may be carry-over from other donors' samples.

This clonotype was detected only a few times. This sequence joins TRBV18 and TRBJ2-5; D is perhaps TRBD1 (6 bases). Per germline, CDR1 KGHSH and CDR2 LQKENI. The CDR3 has 15 residues. Trimming shortened V by 4 bases and J by 4 bases, and 16 bases separated the two germline ends. CDR3 sequence reads: CASSLGDRLRETQYF. DNA for the CDR3: TGTGCCAGCTCACTTGGCGACAGGCTACGAGAGACCCAGTACTTC.

This clonotype was counted only a few times. The chain carries TRBV9 and TRBJ2-7; 8 bases agree with TRBD1. J gave up 3 bases and V 3 bases, and 8 bases lay outside the gene matches. CDR1 and CDR2 (germline): SGDLS, YYNGEE. CDR3 length: 15 amino acids. CDR3 coding DNA: TGTGCCAGCAGCGCCGGGACAGGCGGAGACTACGAGCAGTACTTC. Its translation is CASSAGTGGDYEQYF. Together with reference TRBV9 and TRBJ2-7, the CDR3 gives the full variable domain: DSGVTQTPKHLITATGQRVTLRCSPRSGDLSVYWYQQSLDQGLQFLIQYYNGEERAKGNILERFSAQQFPDLHSELNLSSLELGDSALYFCASSAGTGGDYEQYFGPGTRLTVT.

There are a few counts of this clonotype. The CDR3 nucleotides read TGTGCCAGCAGCTTCCCTACTACAAGGAGCGAGCAGTACTTC. Its protein is CASSFPTTRSEQYF. The chain recombines TRBV7-6 with TRBJ2-7, with no clear D. CDR3 length: 14 amino acids. The V end lost 3 bases, the J end lost 6 bases, and 15 bases lay between the germline ends. Germline CDR1 and CDR2: SGHVS and FNYEAQ.

This clonotype was counted between two and nine times. The J gene is TRBJ1-3, the V gene TRBV29-1; the D is unclear. This CDR3 comprises 15 residues. Between the trimmed V and J ends, which lost 0 bases and 0 bases, there was a span of 9 bases. Germline lookup yields CDR1 SQVTM and CDR2 ANQGSEA. The CDR3: CSVEDLWGSGNTIYF. Written as DNA, the CDR3 is TGCAGCGTTGAAGATCTATGGGGCTCTGGAAACACCATATATTTT.

Only a few counts were recorded for this clonotype. This chain uses TRBV12-3 or TRBV12-4 with TRBJ1-5; TRBD1 matches 7 bases. The CDR3 is made up of 16 amino acids. J lost 2 bases, V lost 6 bases, and 10 bases had no gene match. CDR3 coding DNA: TGTGCCAGCAGGGGAGGGACAGCTGGCGGCAATCAGCCCCAGCATTTT. Protein sequence: CASRGGTAGGNQPQHF.

This clonotype has just a few counts. V is TRBV5-1 and J is TRBJ2-2, with D unclear. With 0 bases removed from V and 7 bases from J, the gap between germline ends came to 7 bases. Germline CDR1 SGHRS, CDR2 YFSETQ. The CDR3 extends over 13 amino acids. Written as DNA, the CDR3 is TGCGCCAGCAGCTTGGATATTAGCGGGGAGCTGTTTTTT. Translation gives CASSLDISGELFF.

The chain has TRBV6-5 and TRBJ1-6; 7 bases agree with TRBD1. CDR1 is MNHEY, CDR2 SVGAGI, per germline. V lost 6 bases, J lost 6 bases, and 14 bases stayed unmatched. This CDR3 comprises 17 residues. CDR3 in DNA: TGTGCCAGCAGCAAATTGAGAGGGACAGTACGTAATTCACCCCTCCACTTT. This translates into CASSKLRGTVRNSPLHF.

This clonotype showed up just a few times. The CDR3 loop is CASTGRTENTEAFF. For the CDR3, the DNA is TGTGCCAGCACCGGGAGGACCGAGAACACTGAAGCTTTCTTT. This chain links TRBV5-6 with TRBJ1-1; D is undetermined. This CDR3 comprises 14 residues. The V and J ends lost 6 bases and 1 base respectively, with 13 bases between them. Germline CDR1 is SGHDT and CDR2 is YYEEEE.

J is TRBJ1-2 and V is TRBV4-1; 7 bases match TRBD1. With V trimmed by 5 bases and J by 6 bases, 15 bases remained unmatched. The CDR3 is 16 residues long. CDR1 is MGHRA and CDR2 is YSYEKL in the germline V gene. The CDR3 DNA is TGCGCCAGCAGCAGCAGGGGGTCGGGGAGGGTCGATGGCTACACCTTC. Its translation is CASSSRGSGRVDGYTF.

This chain uses TRBV25-1 with TRBJ2-7; 7 bases align to TRBD2. V trimming: 6 bases; J trimming: 2 bases; junction bases outside the gene matches: 4. The CDR3 spans 13 residues. CDR1 is MGHDK and CDR2 is SYGVNS in the germline V gene. CDR3 sequence: CASSKREAYEQYF. DNA for the CDR3: TGTGCCAGCAGCAAGCGGGAAGCCTACGAGCAGTACTTC.

This rearrangement joins TRBV5-4 to TRBJ1-1; D is perhaps TRBD1 (6 bases). Germline V gene sequence: CDR1 SGHNT, CDR2 YYREEE (reference sequence). The CDR3 loop spans 13 amino acids. The V end was cut by 5 bases, the J end by 6 bases, with 14 bases between. This CDR3 reads CASSRTDLAEAFF. The CDR3 nucleotides read TGTGCCAGCAGTCGGACAGACCTTGCTGAAGCTTTCTTT.

This clonotype was picked up a small number of times. This chain links TRBV9 with TRBJ2-5; D could derive from TRBD1 or TRBD2 (5 bases each). V gave up 0 bases and J gave up 2 bases, with 5 bases separating them. Germline-derived CDR1 and CDR2 are SGDLS and YYNGEE. The CDR3 extends over 13 amino acids. CDR3: CASSVGGQETQYF. For the CDR3, the DNA is TGTGCCAGCAGCGTAGGGGGGCAAGAGACCCAGTACTTC.

This clonotype was found a few times. The rearrangement links TRBV10-3 to TRBJ2-6, with D possibly being TRBD1 or TRBD2 (5 bases each). Germline-derived CDR1 and CDR2 are ENHRY and SYGVKD. CDR3 length: 14 residues. V was cut by 11 bases and J by 2 bases, with 13 bases left in between. The CDR3, as DNA: TGTGCCTCACGGGGCAGTACTGGGGCCAACGTCCTGACTTTC. It is translated as CASRGSTGANVLTF.

The gene calls are TRBV7-8 and TRBJ1-5; 10 nucleotides align to TRBD1. Unmatched junction bases numbered 3, after V lost 7 bases and J lost 6 bases. Germline V CDR1 and CDR2: SGHVS, FQNEAQ. The CDR3 covers 13 residues. The CDR3 DNA follows: TGTGCCAGCACCCGACAGGGGGCTCAGCCCCAGCATTTT. Translated: CASTRQGAQPQHF.

This clonotype has only a few counts. The chain recombines TRBV5-1 with TRBJ1-5; D is unresolved. Germline V gives CDR1 SGHRS, CDR2 YFSETQ. Trimming removed 4 bases at V and 7 bases at J, with 18 bases between. The CDR3 contains 15 residues. The CDR3, as DNA: TGCGCCAGCAGCCAAATATCTGGGGATGACCAGCCCCAGCATTTT. Translation gives CASSQISGDDQPQHF.

A few counts support this clonotype. The chain recombines TRBV28 with TRBJ2-3; TRBD2 matches 15 bases. This CDR3 has 16 residues. Unmatched junction bases numbered 7, after V lost 6 bases and J lost 6 bases. Germline V CDR1 and CDR2: MDHEN, SYDVKM. CDR3 coding DNA: TGTGCCAGCAGCGGACCGGGGACTAGCGGGAGGGATACGCAGTATTTT. As protein: CASSGPGTSGRDTQYF.

This chain connects TRBV5-1 to TRBJ2-5; 8 nucleotides agree with TRBD1. V was pared by 4 bases and J by 3 bases, with 8 bases of the junction left unmatched. CDR1 SGHRS and CDR2 YFSETQ come from the germline V gene. The CDR3 covers 15 residues. In DNA form, the CDR3 reads TGCGCCAGCAGCATGGGGGACAGGACTAAAGAGACCCAGTACTTC. Amino acid sequence: CASSMGDRTKETQYF.

The genes are TRBV11-3 and TRBJ2-1, with TRBD2 identical over 7 bases. The CDR3 consists of 17 residues. Germline loops: CDR1 SGHNT, CDR2 YENEEA. Trimming took 1 base from V and 7 from J; bases not matched to a gene: 13. The CDR3 sequence is CASSLGGPLANINEQFF. In nucleotides, the CDR3 is TGTGCCAGCAGCTTAGGAGGTCCACTAGCGAATATTAATGAGCAGTTCTTC.

The chain combines TRBV12-3 or TRBV12-4 with TRBJ2-7, with D possibly being TRBD1 (6 bases). Trimming stripped 3 bases from V and 1 base from J, with 10 bases between. CDR3 size: 14 residues. CDR3 amino acids: CASSLGTLSYEQYF. CDR3 sequence (DNA): TGTGCCAGCAGTTTGGGGACACTATCCTACGAGCAGTACTTC.

This clonotype showed up just a few times. The chain joins TRBV9 to TRBJ1-2, with D maybe TRBD1 (6 bases). Trimming took 5 bases from V and 6 from J, leaving 17 bases between them. This CDR3 has 14 amino acids. Germline V gene lookup returns CDR1 SGDLS and CDR2 YYNGEE. Written as DNA, the CDR3 is TGTGCCAGCAGGGATAACCTCAGGGGTGATGGCTACACCTTC. It encodes CASRDNLRGDGYTF.

This clonotype was counted only a few times. The rearrangement uses TRBV4-2 and TRBJ2-3, with unresolved D. Germline V gives CDR1 LGHNA, CDR2 YNFKEQ. The CDR3 is 16 amino acids. V shed 5 bases and J shed 0 bases, with 15 bases lying between them. DNA for the CDR3: TGTGCCAGCAGCGACGAGGTCCCCCCTAGCACAGATACGCAGTATTTT. Encoded protein: CASSDEVPPSTDTQYF.